These 32 T cell receptor beta chains were sequenced from one sample in a study of blood T cell repertoires in COVID-19. Here immunoSEQ multiplex PCR was the method, and the copy in TCRdb shows in-frame clones only, minus some. The data hold 300,000 to 400,000 clones, with about 87% observed a single time. The sequenced material came from peripheral blood. Source of these receptors: a woman in her thirties with COVID-19, enrolled during active disease.

The V call is TRBV11-2, the J call TRBJ1-1, with TRBD1 matching 10 bases. Germline CDR1 and CDR2: SGHAT and FQNNGV. Germline trimming cut 5 bases from V and 4 bases from J; bases unmatched to any gene: 10. CDR3 size: 16 residues. The CDR3: CASSASRDRGGTEAFF. CDR3 coding DNA: TGTGCCAGCAGCGCAAGCCGGGACAGGGGTGGCACTGAAGCTTTCTTT.

This clone was seen a few times. CDR3 amino acids: CASSLGTGTDTQYF. In nucleotides, the CDR3 is TGTGCCAGCAGTCTCGGGACAGGCACAGATACGCAGTATTTT. This chain uses TRBV6-5 with TRBJ2-3, with 7 positions matching TRBD1. J gave up 1 base and V 5 bases, and 3 bases lay outside the gene matches. Germline CDR1 reads MNHEY; CDR2 reads SVGAGI. This CDR3 is 14 amino acids long.

The chain is built from TRBV6-5 and TRBJ1-3; weak D call: TRBD1 (6 bases). V lost 5 bases and J lost 2, with 13 bases in between. The CDR3 covers 15 residues. Germline CDR1 is MNHEY and CDR2 is SVGAGI. CDR3 sequence (DNA): TGTGCCAGCAGTCTGCACAGGGTTGCTGGAAACACCATATATTTT. This encodes CASSLHRVAGNTIYF.

This clone occurred a few times. The rearrangement links TRBV4-2 to TRBJ2-2, with 13 bases fitting TRBD2. This CDR3 has 18 residues. Germline values: CDR1 LGHNA, CDR2 YNFKEQ. V gave up 0 bases and J gave up 6 bases; unmatched junction bases: 7. Here the CDR3 DNA reads TGTGCCAGCAGCCAAGATATGGGGACTAGCGGGGAGGCCGGGGAGCTGTTTTTT. Translating gives CASSQDMGTSGEAGELFF.

The V and J genes are TRBV4-1 and TRBJ1-3; TRBD1 agrees at 7 bases. The CDR3 runs 18 residues. CDR1 is MGHRA and CDR2 is YSYEKL in the germline V gene. Trimming cost V 1 base and J 1 base; bases outside gene matches: 10. The CDR3 region is CASSQAPGGRPSGNTIYF. CDR3 nucleotide sequence: TGCGCCAGCAGCCAAGCGCCAGGGGGTAGGCCTTCTGGAAACACCATATATTTT.

The V and J genes are TRBV28 and TRBJ2-5; TRBD1 aligns across 9 bases. CDR3 length: 15 amino acids. Germline V gene data show CDR1 as MDHEN and CDR2 as SYDVKM. The V gene end was trimmed by 6 bases and the J gene end by 9 bases; junction bases not matched to a gene: 14. The CDR3 reads CASSRFGTGKMAQYF. For the CDR3, the DNA is TGTGCCAGCAGCCGGTTCGGGACAGGGAAGATGGCCCAGTACTTC. The whole variable domain, remainder taken from reference TRBV28 and TRBJ2-5, is DVKVTQSSRYLVKRTGEKVFLECVQDMDHENMFWYRQDPGLGLRLIYFSYDVKMKEKGDIPEGYSVSREKKERFSLILESASTNQTSMYLCASSRFGTGKMAQYFGPGTRLLVL.

The rearrangement uses TRBV7-2 and TRBJ1-2, with D perhaps matching TRBD1 (5 bases). V dropped 5 bases and J dropped 4 bases, with 29 bases sitting between them. Germline V CDR1 and CDR2: SGHTA, FQGNSA. The CDR3 spans 19 residues. The CDR3 DNA is TGTGCCAGCAGCCCTATTAGACAAGGGACTCTGGCAGGAAGCTATGGCTACACCTTC. This encodes CASSPIRQGTLAGSYGYTF.

This chain links TRBV27 with TRBJ1-4, with D maybe TRBD1 (6 bases). V was clipped by 2 bases and J by 8 bases, with 12 bases between them. The CDR3 consists of 14 residues. Per the germline V gene, CDR1 is MNHEY and CDR2 is SMNVEV (reference sequence). The CDR3 sequence: CASSLAGAREKLFF. The CDR3 nucleotides are TGTGCCAGCAGTTTAGCGGGGGCTAGGGAAAAACTGTTTTTT.

The chain is built from TRBV4-1 and TRBJ2-7; D perhaps matches TRBD1 (6 bases). Trimming cost V 5 bases and J 6 bases, with 14 bases left between them. In germline, CDR1 is MGHRA, CDR2 YSYEKL. The CDR3 covers 13 residues. CDR3 sequence reads: CASSEGVGREQYV. The CDR3 region has the DNA TGCGCCAGCAGCGAGGGGGTCGGGCGCGAGCAGTACGTC.

The chain joins TRBV7-2 to TRBJ2-3; TRBD2 matches at 9 bases. Germline V lookup: CDR1 SGHTA, CDR2 FQGNSA. The CDR3 length is 18 residues. The trim removed 2 bases at V and 6 bases at J, leaving 15 bases unmatched. The CDR3 region has the DNA TGTGCCAGCAGCTTAACCATGGCGAGCGGGGGGCCCAGGGATACGCAGTATTTT. Amino acids: CASSLTMASGGPRDTQYF.

The chain joins TRBV5-4 to TRBJ1-1; D is perhaps TRBD1 (6 bases). This CDR3 region has 15 residues. The germline gives CDR1 SGHNT, CDR2 YYREEE (reference sequence). Deletions cut 1 base from V and 11 bases from J, with 21 bases between. CDR3 protein: CASSLWGGKSGIAFF. The CDR3 DNA is TGTGCCAGCAGCTTGTGGGGGGGCAAAAGCGGCATCGCTTTCTTT.

The V call is TRBV28, the J call TRBJ2-5, with 8 bases aligning to TRBD2. Germline V CDR1 and CDR2: MDHEN, SYDVKM. The CDR3 runs to 14 residues. V shed 0 bases and J 5 bases; nucleotides not matched to a gene: 2. The CDR3: CASSLWLAGETQYF. Written as DNA, the CDR3 is TGTGCCAGCAGTTTATGGTTAGCGGGGGAGACCCAGTACTTC.

Only one count was recorded for this clone. This chain uses TRBV12-3 or TRBV12-4 with TRBJ1-5; D uncertain. The CDR3 contains 12 residues. Trimming stripped 1 base from V and 6 bases from J, with 4 bases between. As DNA, the CDR3 is TGTGCCAGCAGTTTAGTTCTTCAGCCCCAGCATTTT. Its translation: CASSLVLQPQHF.

V and J are TRBV4-3 and TRBJ1-6, with a tentative D call TRBD1 (5 bases). The CDR3 loop spans 16 amino acids. The V end was cut by 4 bases, the J end by 0 bases, with 10 bases between. Germline V gene sequence: CDR1 LGHNA, CDR2 YSLEER. CDR3 amino acids: CASSLDDSSYNSPLHF. The CDR3 DNA reads TGCGCCAGCAGCCTAGACGACAGCTCCTATAATTCACCCCTCCACTTT.

The chain links TRBV5-4 to TRBJ2-2; TRBD1 matches at 10 bases. V lost 4 bases, J lost 3 bases, and 3 bases stayed unmatched. The germline CDR1 and CDR2 sequences are SGHNT and YYREEE (reference sequence). The CDR3 has 15 residues. The CDR3 DNA reads as TGTGCCAGCAGCCAGGACAGGGGGTACACCGGGGAGCTGTTTTTT. The encoded protein is CASSQDRGYTGELFF.

This chain links TRBV4-3 with TRBJ1-2; D uncertain. V was clipped by 0 bases and J by 8 bases, with 13 bases between them. This CDR3 has 14 amino acids. CDR1 is LGHNA and CDR2 is YSLEER in the germline V gene. For the CDR3, the DNA is TGCGCCAGCAGCCAAGATGGGCACCCTGAAGGCTACACCTTC. It encodes CASSQDGHPEGYTF.

This clone was picked up a small number of times. This chain uses TRBV5-6 with TRBJ1-5; D possibly corresponds to TRBD1 (5 bases). The length of the CDR3 is 17 residues. The germline V and J ends were trimmed by 0 bases and 0 bases, with 13 bases remaining between them. Per the germline V gene, CDR1 is SGHDT and CDR2 is YYEEEE. This CDR3 reads CASSLARGINSNQPQHF. CDR3 sequence (DNA): TGTGCCAGCAGCTTGGCCCGGGGGATTAATAGCAATCAGCCCCAGCATTTT.

The chain has TRBV24-1 and TRBJ2-3, with 9 bases identical to TRBD1. With V trimmed by 6 bases and J by 2 bases, 8 bases remained unmatched. CDR1 and CDR2 from the germline V gene are KGHDR and SFDVKD. The CDR3 totals 16 residues. CDR3 nucleotide sequence: TGTGCCACCAGTCCGCTGGGACAGGGAGACACAGATACGCAGTATTTT. Translated, it gives CATSPLGQGDTDTQYF.

V usage is TRBV12-3 or TRBV12-4 and J usage is TRBJ1-1; D is ambiguous. V was clipped by 5 bases and J by 3 bases, with 10 bases between them. This CDR3 spans 13 amino acids. The CDR3 DNA reads as TGTGCCAGCAGTCCACGGGAGGACACTGAAGCTTTCTTT. Translating it yields CASSPREDTEAFF.

The gene calls are TRBV5-4 and TRBJ1-4; TRBD1 matches at 8 bases. The CDR3 has 13 residues. V shed 4 bases, J shed 8 bases, and the junction held 4 bases outside the gene matches. Germline V gives CDR1 SGHNT, CDR2 YYREEE (reference sequence). CDR3 DNA: TGTGCCAGCAGCACGGACAGGGAGGAAAAACTGTTTTTT. Its translation: CASSTDREEKLFF.

The chain employs TRBV4-1 and TRBJ1-6; TRBD1 matches 10 bases. The CDR3 totals 15 residues. The germline V gene encodes CDR1 MGHRA and CDR2 YSYEKL. V lost 1 base, J lost 6 bases, and 0 bases stayed unmatched. CDR3: CASSQGTGGNSPLHF. Written as DNA, the CDR3 is TGCGCCAGCAGCCAAGGGACAGGGGGTAATTCACCCCTCCACTTT.

The chain is built from TRBV18 and TRBJ2-1; TRBD1 agrees at 7 bases. V lost 3 bases and J lost 0; bases outside the gene matches: 5. Germline values: CDR1 KGHSH, CDR2 LQKENI. The CDR3 runs 16 residues. The CDR3 is CASSPNWDSSYNEQFF. The CDR3 coding sequence is TGTGCCAGCTCACCGAATTGGGACAGCTCCTACAATGAGCAGTTCTTC.

The V and J genes are TRBV7-2 and TRBJ2-2; possible D gene TRBD2, 5 bases. CDR3 length equals 18 residues. Germline V gene data show CDR1 as SGHTA and CDR2 as FQGNSA. Trimming took 5 bases from V and 0 from J, leaving 19 bases between them. CDR3 protein: CASSQERFIFANTGELFF. As DNA, the CDR3 is TGTGCCAGCAGCCAGGAGCGGTTTATATTCGCGAACACCGGGGAGCTGTTTTTT.

The chain combines TRBV24-1 with TRBJ2-1, with TRBD1 as a possible D gene (6 bases). The CDR3 totals 15 residues. The V gene lost 5 bases and the J gene lost 6 bases, with 16 bases spanning the gap. Germline CDR1 KGHDR, CDR2 SFDVKD. CDR3 loop: CATSGVTGNTNEQFF. The CDR3, as DNA: TGTGCCACCAGTGGAGTCACAGGGAATACCAATGAGCAGTTCTTC.

Turning to this clone: Other DNA sequences in this sample translate to the same CDR3. V and J are TRBV11-3 and TRBJ1-5; the D gene is possibly TRBD1 (5 bases). The CDR3 extends over 15 amino acids. V shed 5 bases and J shed 0 bases, with 11 bases lying between them. Looked up from germline, CDR1 is SGHNT and CDR2 is YENEEA. The CDR3 region is CASSRYRNSNQPQHF. Written as DNA, the CDR3 is TGTGCCAGCAGCCGGTACAGGAATAGCAATCAGCCCCAGCATTTT.

CDR3 nucleotide sequence: TGTGCCAGCAGTTCACTTCGAGGGCGGCAAGAGACCCAGTACTTC. This sequence encodes CASSSLRGRQETQYF. The chain joins TRBV11-2 to TRBJ2-5, with a possible D match to TRBD2 (5 bases). The CDR3 runs 15 residues. V was cut by 6 bases and J by 2 bases, with 16 bases left in between. CDR1 SGHAT and CDR2 FQNNGV come from the germline V gene.

This sequence joins TRBV4-2 and TRBJ1-2; TRBD1 is a possible D gene (6 bases). CDR1 LGHNA and CDR2 YNFKEQ come from the germline V gene. V lost 4 bases and J 8 bases, leaving 14 bases between the germline ends. The CDR3 length is 13 residues. CDR3 in amino acids: CASSPGGAGGYTF. The CDR3 bases are TGTGCCAGCAGCCCCGGGGGGGCTGGGGGCTACACCTTC.

The sample holds one count of this clone. The same CDR3 also results from other DNA sequences found in this sample. This chain joins TRBV5-1 and TRBJ1-1; D remains unclear. V gave up 1 base and J gave up 1 base, with 8 bases separating them. The CDR3 totals 14 residues. CDR1 is SGHRS, CDR2 YFSETQ, per germline. In nucleotides, the CDR3 is TGCGCCAGCAGCTTGAGTGCAGGGAACACTGAAGCTTTCTTT. It specifies CASSLSAGNTEAFF.

The chain uses TRBV12-5 and TRBJ1-4, with D possibly being TRBD1 (5 bases). V was shortened by 1 base and J by 1 base, with 13 bases between the two germline ends. This CDR3 has 17 amino acids. Germline V gene lookup returns CDR1 LGHNT and CDR2 FRNRAP. As DNA, the CDR3 is TGTGCTAGTGGTTTGGATCAGACAGCCATAACTAATGAAAAACTGTTTTTT. It codes for CASGLDQTAITNEKLFF.

This rearrangement joins TRBV6-7 to TRBJ1-5; D is ambiguous. TRBV6-7 is filed as an ORF, its function uncertain. Trimming removed 6 bases at V and 1 base at J, with 13 bases between. This CDR3 has 15 amino acids. The CDR3 bases are TGTGCCAGCAGATCCCCACCGCAGAGCAATCAGCCCCAGCATTTT. Amino acid sequence: CASRSPPQSNQPQHF.

This clone appeared once. This chain joins TRBV19 and TRBJ2-1, with 11 bases aligning to TRBD2. Germline CDR1 is LNHDA and CDR2 is SQIVND (reference sequence). The CDR3 spans 11 residues. V was pared by 11 bases and J by 14 bases, with 8 bases of the junction left unmatched. In DNA, the CDR3 is TGTGCCTGCGGACTAGCGGGCGGCAAGTTCTTC. This translates into CACGLAGGKFF.

CDR3 residues: CASSRTDQGGYTF. The CDR3, as DNA: TGTGCCAGCAGCCGCACCGATCAGGGGGGCTACACCTTC. The rearrangement uses TRBV3-1 (or the pseudogene TRBV3-2) and TRBJ1-2; D is perhaps TRBD1 (6 bases). The ends were cut back, 4 bases at V and 8 bases at J, with 14 bases in the middle. In germline, CDR1 is LGHDT, CDR2 YNNKEL (reference sequence). There are 13 residues in the CDR3.